This passage covers 8 T cell receptor beta chains from one sample sequenced in a study of T cell clonotyping in hematopoietic cell transplantation. Profiling relied on immunoSEQ multiplex PCR, and the TCRdb table lists in-frame clones only, not all of them. The sample consists of around 1,500 clones, 78% of them appearing once. The source was PBMCs, collected 30 days after allogeneic stem cell transplant. These receptors were obtained from a male patient aged 55 to 69 who had an allogeneic stem cell transplant, so the T cells may come from the graft donor. Some clones in this sample may be carry-over from other donors' samples.

The rearrangement uses TRBV9 and TRBJ2-1; possibly TRBD1 for D (6 bases). The CDR3 contains 16 residues. Trimming took 2 bases from V and 4 from J, leaving 16 bases between them. Germline V gene sequence: CDR1 SGDLS, CDR2 YYNGEE. The CDR3 coding sequence is TGTGCCAGCAGCGTCCCTCTGGGGACACCTTACAATGAGCAGTTCTTC. As protein: CASSVPLGTPYNEQFF.

The chain carries TRBV19 and TRBJ2-1; 9 positions agree with TRBD2. The CDR3 covers 16 residues. In germline, CDR1 is LNHDA, CDR2 SQIVND (reference sequence). Unmatched junction bases numbered 10, after V lost 3 bases and J lost 7 bases. CDR3 in amino acids: CASSMRRLAGLNEQFF. The CDR3 DNA follows: TGTGCCAGTAGTATGCGACGGCTAGCGGGGCTGAATGAGCAGTTCTTC.

This clone has more than one count but fewer than ten. V usage is TRBV5-4 and J usage is TRBJ1-6; a weak D match, TRBD1 (5 bases). Germline V gene sequence: CDR1 SGHNT, CDR2 YYREEE (reference sequence). The CDR3 has 16 amino acids. The V end lost 4 bases, the J end lost 11 bases, and 22 bases lay between the germline ends. As DNA, the CDR3 is TGTGCCAGCAGCCTAACCGGGACCTCCTTTTCGCCACCCCTCCACTTT. Protein sequence: CASSLTGTSFSPPLHF.

The chain joins TRBV15 to TRBJ2-6; 11 positions match TRBD2. CDR1 is LNHNV and CDR2 is YYDKDF in the germline V gene (reference sequence). V was clipped by 3 bases and J by 1 base; unmatched bases: 8. This CDR3 is built from 19 residues. CDR3 in amino acids: CATSRGLAELPSGANVLTF. CDR3 DNA: TGTGCCACCAGCAGGGGACTAGCGGAACTCCCTTCTGGGGCCAACGTCCTGACTTTC.

J is TRBJ1-2 and V is TRBV7-8; D remains unclear. The CDR3 is 16 amino acids. The V gene lost 4 bases and the J gene lost 2 bases, with 17 bases spanning the gap. Germline CDR1 and CDR2: SGHVS and FQNEAQ. The CDR3 loop reads CASSSRSRVGNYGYTF. In DNA form, the CDR3 reads TGTGCCAGCAGCTCGAGATCGAGGGTCGGGAACTATGGCTACACCTTC.

The rearrangement uses TRBV6-5 and TRBJ1-4; D is unclear. From germline, CDR1 is MNHEY and CDR2 SVGAGI. V was pared by 6 bases and J by 7 bases, with 18 bases between. The CDR3 spans 15 residues. CDR3 sequence reads: CASRGSTGMSEKLFF. CDR3 sequence (DNA): TGTGCCAGCAGAGGTTCCACCGGGATGAGTGAAAAACTGTTTTTT.

By sample share, this clone is large (0.1 to 1%). The rearrangement joins TRBV28 to TRBJ2-1, with D possibly TRBD2 on 5 matching bases. Trimming shortened V by 5 bases and J by 4 bases, and 18 bases separated the two germline ends. Germline V gene data show CDR1 as MDHEN and CDR2 as SYDVKM. The CDR3 runs to 16 residues. This CDR3 is CASSPLGAVGYNEQFF. The DNA of the CDR3 is TGTGCCAGCAGTCCACTGGGAGCGGTGGGGTACAATGAGCAGTTCTTC. The variable domain in full, with the rest retrieved from reference TRBV28 and TRBJ2-1, is DVKVTQSSRYLVKRTGEKVFLECVQDMDHENMFWYRQDPGLGLRLIYFSYDVKMKEKGDIPEGYSVSREKKERFSLILESASTNQTSMYLCASSPLGAVGYNEQFFGPGTRLTVL.

The J gene is TRBJ2-1, the V gene TRBV18, with a possible D match to TRBD2 (6 bases). The CDR3 has 14 residues. Per the germline V gene, CDR1 is KGHSH and CDR2 is LQKENI. V dropped 1 base and J dropped 7 bases, with 11 bases sitting between them. The CDR3 loop is CASSPQIGGNEQFF. CDR3 bases: TGTGCCAGCTCACCACAGATCGGGGGAAATGAGCAGTTCTTC.